This T cell receptor beta chain was sequenced during a study of T-cell reconstitution after alpha-beta-depleted transplantation in children. Findings of the study overall: Newly generated T cells supplied most T-cell counts and diversity one year post-transplant. Roughly two months post-transplant, alpha-beta T cells reportedly originated from several hundred graft clones that had expanded.

As it was prepared, the TCRbeta library received unique molecular identifiers. TCRdb recomputed calls from the PCR reads with MiXCR, one row per CDR3 protein. Counted here are about 280,000 distinct CDR3 sequences, 9.5% to 13% occurring once; the ten biggest clones make up around a quarter. Germline CDR1 DFQATT, CDR2 SNEGSKA (reference sequence). The J segment lost 0 bases and the V segment lost 3 bases, leaving 5 bases of the junction unmatched. The CDR3 has 14 residues. This clonotype has ten or more counts. Antigen: not known. The sequenced sample was peripheral blood, obtained 180 days after TCRalphabeta/CD19-depleted stem cell transplant. This sequence joins TRBV20-1 and TRBJ2-7, with 7 bases that match TRBD2. The source of this sequence is a male patient between 2 and 15 years old who had a stem cell transplant for chronic granulomatous disease, so the T cells may come from the graft donor. The CDR3 sequence is CSARPSGFSYEQYF. The CDR3 DNA reads as TGCAGTGCTAGGCCTAGCGGTTTCTCCTACGAGCAGTACTTC.